The rows below give T cell receptor beta chains drawn from one sample of a study of T-cell reconstitution after alpha-beta-depleted transplantation in children. Using its own MiXCR run on the PCR reads, TCRdb lists one record per CDR3 protein. Among about 830,000 distinct CDR3 sequences listed, roughly 16% were seen once. Specimen: PBMCs, mostly from graft donor cells, collected 360 days after TCRalphabeta/CD19-depleted stem cell transplant. The source is a male patient aged 5 to 17 who had a stem cell transplant for acute lymphoblastic leukemia, so the T cells may come from the graft donor. Both conserved end residues are part of each CDR3. D genes are given only for firm matches. Size values are once, few and many counts, or a class for expanded clones, and some rows have none.

cdr3_aa	cdr3_nt	j_call	cdr3_length	clone_size	d_call	v_call
CASSSGYGALYEQYF	TGTGCCAGCAGTTCAGGCTACGGGGCCCTCTACGAGCAGTACTTC	TRBJ2-7	15	few	-	TRBV27
CASSLGPRTDTQYF	TGTGCCAGCAGCTTGGGACCACGCACAGATACGCAGTATTTT	TRBJ2-3	14	-	-	TRBV7-3
CSAFPGQTSWDTQYF	TGCAGCGCCTTCCCGGGACAGACCTCTTGGGATACGCAGTATTTT	TRBJ2-3	15	many	TRBD1	TRBV29-1
CASKETRGGNNEQFF	TGTGCCAGCAAAGAGACCCGAGGGGGAAACAATGAGCAGTTCTTC	TRBJ2-1	15	-	-	TRBV2
CASSFGGTTGELFF	TGTGCCAGCAGTTTCGGGGGGACCACCGGGGAGCTGTTTTTT	TRBJ2-2	14	many	TRBD2	TRBV12-3/TRBV12-4
CATSDHRTGGEQYF	TGTGCCACCAGTGACCATCGGACAGGGGGAGAGCAGTACTTC	TRBJ2-7	14	-	TRBD1	TRBV24-1
CASSIVGGLTTNTGELFF	TGTGCCAGTAGTATCGTCGGGGGACTAACTACTAACACCGGGGAGCTGTTTTTT	TRBJ2-2	18	-	TRBD2	TRBV19
CSAREGIGQYF	TGCAGTGCTAGAGAAGGGATAGGGCAGTACTTC	TRBJ2-7	11	-	-	TRBV20-1
CASSHQGLAANNEQFF	TGTGCCAGCAGCCACCAAGGACTAGCGGCTAACAATGAGCAGTTCTTC	TRBJ2-1	16	-	TRBD2	TRBV3-1
CASSHSGSNEQFF	TGTGCCAGCAGCCATAGCGGGAGTAATGAGCAGTTCTTC	TRBJ2-1	13	-	TRBD2	TRBV11-2
CASGLVGLGLYEQYF	TGTGCTAGTGGTTTGGTGGGACTGGGATTGTACGAGCAGTACTTC	TRBJ2-7	15	-	-	TRBV12-5
CASSYSSRRNQPQHF	TGTGCCAGCAGTTACTCGTCTCGGAGGAATCAGCCCCAGCATTTT	TRBJ1-5	15	-	-	TRBV6-5
CASSWGPGELFF	TGTGCCAGCAGCTGGGGGCCCGGGGAGCTGTTTTTT	TRBJ2-2	12	many	-	TRBV12-3/TRBV12-4
CASSPQGSSGSPLHF	TGTGCCAGCAGCCCCCAGGGGAGTTCGGGTTCACCCCTCCACTTT	TRBJ1-6	15	-	-	TRBV9
CATSQYNEQFF	TGTGCCACCTCTCAGTACAATGAGCAGTTCTTC	TRBJ2-1	11	many	-	TRBV24-1
CASSQGVTTGELFF	TGTGCCAGCAGCCAAGGGGTGACCACCGGGGAGCTGTTTTTT	TRBJ2-2	14	many	-	TRBV3-1
CASSLAGSRVEQYF	TGTGCCAGCAGCTTAGCGGGGTCCCGTGTCGAGCAGTACTTC	TRBJ2-7	14	many	-	TRBV7-9
CASSHGTAYEQYF	TGTGCCAGCAGCCATGGGACCGCCTACGAGCAGTACTTC	TRBJ2-7	13	many	-	TRBV12-3/TRBV12-4
CASSPAQGGNYEQYF	TGTGCCAGCAGCCCAGCCCAAGGGGGTAACTACGAGCAGTACTTC	TRBJ2-7	15	few	-	TRBV7-6
CSAAAGTGGETQYF	TGCAGTGCTGCAGCCGGGACAGGGGGAGAGACCCAGTACTTC	TRBJ2-5	14	-	TRBD1	TRBV20-1
CASSQEDYFYEQYF	TGCGCCAGCAGCCAGGAGGACTATTTCTACGAGCAGTACTTC	TRBJ2-7	14	many	-	TRBV4-1
CASSLGGRRNYNSPLHF	TGTGCCAGCAGCTTGGGGGGGCGCCGCAACTATAATTCACCCCTCCACTTT	TRBJ1-6	17	few	-	TRBV7-9
CASSLNPYYEQYF	TGTGCCAGCAGTTTAAACCCCTACTACGAGCAGTACTTC	TRBJ2-7	13	few	-	TRBV12-3/TRBV12-4
CASRRDSSSGANVLTF	TGCGCCAGCCGTCGGGACAGTAGCTCTGGGGCCAACGTCCTGACTTTC	TRBJ2-6	16	-	TRBD1	TRBV5-1
CASSSLPALAASSYNEQFF	TGTGCCAGCAGCTCATTGCCCGCTCTAGCGGCGAGCTCCTACAATGAGCAGTTCTTC	TRBJ2-1	19	few	TRBD2	TRBV7-8
CASSLGGGAYNSYEQYF	TGTGCCAGCAGCTTGGGAGGTGGGGCTTACAATTCCTACGAGCAGTACTTC	TRBJ2-7	17	-	-	TRBV5-6
CASRNSYRTPYPYEQYF	TGTGCCAGCAGGAATAGTTACCGGACCCCATACCCCTACGAGCAGTACTTC	TRBJ2-7	17	-	-	TRBV6-5
CASSLVFSYNEQFF	TGCGCCAGCAGCTTGGTCTTCTCCTACAATGAGCAGTTCTTC	TRBJ2-1	14	-	-	TRBV5-1
CASSYERTHGYTF	TGTGCCAGCAGTTACGAGCGGACGCATGGCTACACCTTC	TRBJ1-2	13	-	-	TRBV6-5
CATPTGELFF	TGTGCCACCCCAACCGGGGAGCTGTTTTTT	TRBJ2-2	10	few	-	TRBV6-1
CATRGLAGNNEQFF	TGTGCCACTAGAGGACTAGCGGGAAACAATGAGCAGTTCTTC	TRBJ2-1	14	few	TRBD2	TRBV10-3
CSVEVIGGQTDTQYF	TGCAGCGTTGAAGTCATAGGGGGCCAAACAGATACGCAGTATTTT	TRBJ2-3	15	many	TRBD1	TRBV29-1
CASSARGIAGQDHEQYF	TGTGCCAGCAGCGCCCGGGGGATCGCCGGACAGGACCACGAGCAGTACTTC	TRBJ2-7	17	few	-	TRBV7-6
CAIRGLAGGPGNEQFF	TGTGCCATCAGGGGACTAGCGGGAGGGCCGGGCAATGAGCAGTTCTTC	TRBJ2-1	16	few	TRBD2	TRBV10-3
CASSLTSLEETQYF	TGTGCCAGCAGCTTAACGTCCTTGGAGGAGACCCAGTACTTC	TRBJ2-5	14	few	-	TRBV7-3
CASSYTLNASFRGDEQFF	TGTGCCAGCAGTTACACACTGAATGCGAGTTTCAGGGGAGATGAGCAGTTCTTC	TRBJ2-1	18	-	-	TRBV6-2/TRBV6-3
CASSPLAVLGYEQYF	TGTGCCAGCAGCCCACTGGCGGTCCTGGGATACGAGCAGTACTTC	TRBJ2-7	15	many	-	TRBV7-6
CASSLSGGSYQETQYF	TGTGCCAGCAGTTTGTCAGGGGGATCGTACCAAGAGACCCAGTACTTC	TRBJ2-5	16	many	TRBD1	TRBV12-3/TRBV12-4
CASSPGGTSQLDEQFF	TGCGCCAGCAGCCCCGGCGGGACTAGTCAGTTGGATGAGCAGTTCTTC	TRBJ2-1	16	-	TRBD2	TRBV5-1
CASSLGAGHSYEQYF	TGTGCCAGCAGCTTAGGAGCGGGCCATTCCTACGAGCAGTACTTC	TRBJ2-7	15	few	-	TRBV7-2
CASSFGTGGYTQYF	TGTGCCAGCAGCTTTGGGACAGGAGGGTATACGCAGTATTTT	TRBJ2-3	14	few	TRBD1	TRBV11-3
CASSYTSGNSYEQYF	TGTGCCAGCAGCTATACTAGCGGCAACTCCTACGAGCAGTACTTC	TRBJ2-7	15	many	TRBD2	TRBV11-2
CASSHAPDRRTSYEQYF	TGTGCCAGCAGCCATGCCCCGGACAGGCGGACGTCCTACGAGCAGTACTTC	TRBJ2-7	17	-	TRBD1	TRBV14
CASNRDPSGANVLTF	TGTGCCAGCAACCGGGATCCGTCTGGGGCCAACGTCCTGACTTTC	TRBJ2-6	15	few	-	TRBV7-2
CASSPPTGGNEQFF	TGTGCCAGCAGCCCCCCGACCGGAGGCAATGAGCAGTTCTTC	TRBJ2-1	14	-	-	TRBV4-2
CSARSREMEGAFF	TGCAGTGCTAGATCCAGGGAAATGGAAGGAGCTTTCTTT	TRBJ1-1	13	few	-	TRBV20-1
CASSQDRSTPGAYEQFF	TGCGCCAGCAGCCAAGATAGGTCAACCCCAGGGGCTTATGAGCAGTTCTTC	TRBJ2-1	17	-	-	TRBV4-1
CASSFGVGSDESSYEQYF	TGTGCCAGCAGTTTTGGTGTGGGATCGGATGAAAGCTCCTACGAGCAGTACTTC	TRBJ2-7	18	few	-	TRBV12-3/TRBV12-4
CASSYGLDWGNEQFF	TGTGCCAGCAGTTACGGGTTGGATTGGGGCAATGAGCAGTTCTTC	TRBJ2-1	15	-	-	TRBV6-5
CASSQNYQETQYF	TGTGCCAGCTCACAAAACTACCAAGAGACCCAGTACTTC	TRBJ2-5	13	few	-	TRBV18
CASSSGWTSGTSYEQYF	TGTGCCAGCAGCTCAGGGTGGACTAGCGGGACCTCCTACGAGCAGTACTTC	TRBJ2-7	17	-	TRBD2	TRBV3-1
CRPTSGSYEQYF	TGCAGGCCGACTAGCGGGTCCTACGAGCAGTACTTC	TRBJ2-7	12	-	TRBD2	TRBV20-1
CSASVEATNEKLFF	TGCAGTGCGAGCGTGGAGGCAACTAATGAAAAACTGTTTTTT	TRBJ1-4	14	-	-	TRBV20-1
CAISDRETNTEAFF	TGTGCCATCAGTGACAGGGAAACGAACACTGAAGCTTTCTTT	TRBJ1-1	14	-	-	TRBV10-3
CASSQITAKNIQYF	TGTGCCAGCAGCCAAATTACAGCCAAAAACATTCAGTACTTC	TRBJ2-4	14	many	-	TRBV4-2
CASSFRHYGYTF	TGTGCCAGCAGCTTCCGCCACTATGGCTACACCTTC	TRBJ1-2	12	-	-	TRBV28
CASGPDRVGNIQYF	TGTGCCAGCGGACCTGACAGGGTTGGAAACATTCAGTACTTC	TRBJ2-4	14	many	TRBD1	TRBV27
CASSVDPREGNTQYF	TGTGCCAGCAGCGTAGATCCGCGGGAGGGAAATACGCAGTATTTT	TRBJ2-3	15	-	TRBD2	TRBV9
CAWNKQGANTGELFF	TGTGCCTGGAACAAACAGGGGGCGAACACCGGGGAGCTGTTTTTT	TRBJ2-2	15	-	TRBD1	TRBV30